The 5 T cell receptor beta chains presented below share a single source sample, sequenced in a study of a mutant IDH1 vaccine in newly diagnosed glioma (dated by TCRdb to the early 2020s). The method was the immunoSEQ multiplex PCR assay. TCRdb took over this immuneACCESS table, retaining in-frame rearrangements with V and J assigned. Such tables are incomplete; in checked studies, under half of the missing clones stem from an unresolved V gene, and the remainder is unexplained. In this sample the table shows more than 20,000 clones, approximately 90% of which occur a single time. The leading ten clones occupy approximately 8.4% of the sample. Taken with the paper, the label for time point translates to: baseline, week 1 (first vaccination visit). This specimen's treatment or condition label, interpreted: pre-vaccination baseline after standard-of-care therapy. The sample in question was PBMCs, obtained from a glioma patient treated with radiotherapy, temozolomide or both. The receptors were sampled from a man aged 25 to 40 with glioma.

J is TRBJ1-5 and V is TRBV18; D unresolved. From germline, CDR1 is KGHSH and CDR2 LQKENI. The CDR3 contains 14 residues. V was pared by 5 bases and J by 0 bases, with 8 bases between. The CDR3 protein is CASSFGFSNQPQHF. For the CDR3, the DNA is TGTGCCAGCTCATTCGGGTTTAGCAATCAGCCCCAGCATTTT.

The chain couples TRBV10-2 to TRBJ2-1; D call uncertain. V was shortened by 8 bases and J by 0 bases, with 14 bases between the two germline ends. Per germline, CDR1 WSHSY and CDR2 SAAADI. This CDR3 is 15 amino acids long. As DNA, the CDR3 is TGCGCCAGCTTATCCGACCGAAACTCCTACAATGAGCAGTTCTTC. Translated, it gives CASLSDRNSYNEQFF.

The chain links TRBV5-1 to TRBJ2-1; D possibly matches TRBD1 or TRBD2 (6 bases each). Germline CDR1 reads SGHRS; CDR2 reads YFSETQ. CDR3 length: 13 amino acids. V was pared by 7 bases and J by 4 bases, with 12 bases between. The CDR3 loop is CASAPGAYNEQFF. CDR3 nucleotides: TGCGCCAGCGCCCCGGGGGCGTACAATGAGCAGTTCTTC. The entire variable domain, with the rest obtained from reference TRBV5-1 and TRBJ2-1, is as follows: KAGVTQTPRYLIKTRGQQVTLSCSPISGHRSVSWYQQTPGQGLQFLFEYFSETQRNKGNFPGRFSGRQFSNSRSEMNVSTLELGDSALYLCASAPGAYNEQFFGPGTRLTVL.

The chain uses TRBV6-1 and TRBJ1-2; D unclear. V lost 6 bases and J lost 7, with 15 bases in between. The length of the CDR3 is 13 residues. CDR1 and CDR2 from the germline V gene are MNHNS and SASEGT. The DNA for the CDR3 is TGTGCCAGCAGCATCAACACAGACTCTGGCTACACCTTC. Protein: CASSINTDSGYTF.

The chain uses TRBV11-2 and TRBJ2-7; TRBD1 might be the D (5 bases). The CDR3 spans 15 residues. Germline CDR1 reads SGHAT; CDR2 reads FQNNGV. Trimming took off 0 bases at V and 3 bases at J, with 12 bases between the two ends. The DNA of the CDR3 is TGTGCCAGCAGCTTAGAGGGCCAGGGTGACTACGAGCAGTACTTC. Its protein is CASSLEGQGDYEQYF.